Described below is a single T cell receptor beta chain sequence and its context. Germline lookup yields CDR1 SQVTM and CDR2 ANQGSEA. This CDR3 contains 15 residues. With V trimmed by 5 bases and J by 6 bases, 14 bases remained unmatched. These data come from a study of blood T cell repertoires in COVID-19. Enrollment of patients from Seattle took place during active infection, with longitudinal follow-up. Assay used: immunoSEQ multiplex PCR; TCRdb lists only in-frame clones, some missing. Here the sample spans approximately 330,000 clones, about nine tenths being singletons. Source material: peripheral blood. This rearrangement joins TRBV29-1 to TRBJ2-7, with 9 bases fitting TRBD1. The receptor's source is a man aged 30 to 39 with COVID-19, enrolled during active disease. The CDR3 here is CSVTGTGRGMREQYF. Here the CDR3 DNA reads TGCAGCGTTACCGGGACAGGGAGAGGAATGCGCGAGCAGTACTTC.